The present TCR beta chain was sequenced within a study of radiation and T cells in renal cell carcinoma. The study, taken as a whole, reports: In blood, top tumor clones expanded by 2 weeks, shrinking by 4.

This sample's time point: blood 4 weeks post-SBRT, at nephrectomy. The treatment is: 15 Gy SBRT to primary tumor, nephrectomy 4 weeks later. Nephrectomy followed 15 Gy stereotactic body radiation by 4 weeks. The patient's renal cell carcinoma had clear cell pathology. Comment on this clone: Its antigen is as yet unknown.

CDR1 is SEHNR, CDR2 FQNEAQ, per germline (reference sequence). The ends lost 8 bases at V and 0 bases at J; junction bases unmatched: 10. The CDR3 is 17 amino acids. Some clones are missing from TCRdb's copy, which holds only in-frame ones; the method was immunoSEQ multiplex PCR. The table has 130,000 to 150,000 clones, around 88% seen once. This chain links TRBV7-9 with TRBJ2-4; 10 bases are shared with TRBD1. The sample in question was blood, obtained from a patient whose treatment included radiotherapy and nephrectomy. This TCR derives from a woman aged 45-65 years with renal cell carcinoma. This CDR3 reads CASSSDRGQVAKNIQYF. The CDR3 DNA sequence: TGTGCCAGCTCATCCGACAGGGGGCAAGTAGCCAAAAACATTCAGTACTTC.